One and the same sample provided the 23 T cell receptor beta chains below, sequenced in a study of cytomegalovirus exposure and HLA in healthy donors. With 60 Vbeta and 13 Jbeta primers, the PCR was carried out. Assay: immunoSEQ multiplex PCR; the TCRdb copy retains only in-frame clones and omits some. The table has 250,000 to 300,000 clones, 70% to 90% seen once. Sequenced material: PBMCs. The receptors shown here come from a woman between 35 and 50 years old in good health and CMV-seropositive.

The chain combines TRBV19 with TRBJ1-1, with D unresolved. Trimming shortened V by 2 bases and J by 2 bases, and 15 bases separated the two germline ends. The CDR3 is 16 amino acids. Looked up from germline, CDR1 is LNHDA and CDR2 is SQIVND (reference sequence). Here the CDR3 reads CASSIISPNFNTEAFF. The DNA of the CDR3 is TGTGCCAGTAGTATAATATCTCCTAACTTTAACACTGAAGCTTTCTTT.

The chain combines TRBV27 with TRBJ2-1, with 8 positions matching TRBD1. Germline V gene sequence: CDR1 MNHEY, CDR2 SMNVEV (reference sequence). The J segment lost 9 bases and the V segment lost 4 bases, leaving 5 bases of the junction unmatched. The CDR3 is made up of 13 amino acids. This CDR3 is CASSSQGAFEQFF. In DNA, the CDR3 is TGTGCCAGCAGTTCGCAGGGGGCCTTTGAGCAGTTCTTC.

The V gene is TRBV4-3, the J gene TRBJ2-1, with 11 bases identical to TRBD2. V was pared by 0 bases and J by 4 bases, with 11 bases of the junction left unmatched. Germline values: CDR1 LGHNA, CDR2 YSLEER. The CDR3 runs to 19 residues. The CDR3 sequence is CASSQDKNKGLADYNEQFF. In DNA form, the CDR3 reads TGCGCCAGCAGCCAAGATAAGAATAAGGGACTAGCGGATTACAATGAGCAGTTCTTC.

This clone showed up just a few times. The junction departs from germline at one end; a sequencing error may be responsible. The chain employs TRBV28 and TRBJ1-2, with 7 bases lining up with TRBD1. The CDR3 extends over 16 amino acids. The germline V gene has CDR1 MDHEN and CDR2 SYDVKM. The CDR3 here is CASSLSPQGLAFDSIF. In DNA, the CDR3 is TGTGCCAGCAGTTTATCCCCACAGGGGTTAGCCTTCGATTCCATATTC.

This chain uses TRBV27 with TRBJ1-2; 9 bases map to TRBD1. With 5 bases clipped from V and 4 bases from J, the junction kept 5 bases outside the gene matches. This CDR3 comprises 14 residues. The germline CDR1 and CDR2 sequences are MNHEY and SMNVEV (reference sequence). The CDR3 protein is CASSAGQGIYGYTF. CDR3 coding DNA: TGTGCCAGCAGTGCAGGACAGGGGATCTATGGCTACACCTTC.

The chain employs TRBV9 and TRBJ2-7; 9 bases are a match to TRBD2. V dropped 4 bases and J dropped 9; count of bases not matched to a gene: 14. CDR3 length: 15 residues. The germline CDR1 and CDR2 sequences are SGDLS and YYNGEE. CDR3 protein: CASSLGLARDSGQYF. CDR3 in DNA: TGTGCCAGCAGCCTGGGACTAGCTAGGGACTCCGGGCAGTACTTC.

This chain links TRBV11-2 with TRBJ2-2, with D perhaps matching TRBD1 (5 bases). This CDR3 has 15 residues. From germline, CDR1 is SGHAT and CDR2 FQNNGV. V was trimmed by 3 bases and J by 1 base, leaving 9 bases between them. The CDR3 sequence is CASSLNGQNTGELFF. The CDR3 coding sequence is TGTGCCAGCAGCTTGAATGGACAGAACACCGGGGAGCTGTTTTTT.

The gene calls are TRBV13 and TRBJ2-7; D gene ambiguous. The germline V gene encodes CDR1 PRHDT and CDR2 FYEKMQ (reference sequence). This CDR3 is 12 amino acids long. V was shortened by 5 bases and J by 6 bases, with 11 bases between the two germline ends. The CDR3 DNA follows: TGTGCCAGCAGCGGCCCCTCATTCGAGCAGTACTTC. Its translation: CASSGPSFEQYF.

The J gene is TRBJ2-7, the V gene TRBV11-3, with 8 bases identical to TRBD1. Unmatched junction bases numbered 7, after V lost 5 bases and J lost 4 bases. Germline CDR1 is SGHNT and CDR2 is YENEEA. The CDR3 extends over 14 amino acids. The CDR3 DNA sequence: TGTGCCAGCAGCCATGACAGGGGTGAATACGAGCAGTACTTC. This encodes CASSHDRGEYEQYF.

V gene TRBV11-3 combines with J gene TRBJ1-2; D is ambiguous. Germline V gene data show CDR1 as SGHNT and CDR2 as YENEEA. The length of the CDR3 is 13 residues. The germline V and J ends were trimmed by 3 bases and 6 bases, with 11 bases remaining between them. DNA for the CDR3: TGTGCCAGCAGCTTTCCCAGGCAACATGGCTACACCTTC. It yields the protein CASSFPRQHGYTF.

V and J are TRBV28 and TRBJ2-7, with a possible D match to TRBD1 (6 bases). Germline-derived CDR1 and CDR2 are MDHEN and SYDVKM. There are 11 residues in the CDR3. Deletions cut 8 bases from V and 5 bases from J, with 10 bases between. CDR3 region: CASADSHEQYF. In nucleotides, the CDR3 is TGTGCCAGCGCGGACAGCCACGAGCAGTACTTC.

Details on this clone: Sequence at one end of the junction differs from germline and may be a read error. CDR3 sequence: CSSSPPGLGQAYGYTF. CDR3 in DNA: TGTTCCAGCAGTCCCCCAGGACTGGGACAGGCCTATGGCTACACCTTC. This sequence joins TRBV7-9 and TRBJ1-2, with 8 bases matching TRBD1. The CDR3 loop spans 16 amino acids. Germline CDR1 SEHNR, CDR2 FQNEAQ (reference sequence).

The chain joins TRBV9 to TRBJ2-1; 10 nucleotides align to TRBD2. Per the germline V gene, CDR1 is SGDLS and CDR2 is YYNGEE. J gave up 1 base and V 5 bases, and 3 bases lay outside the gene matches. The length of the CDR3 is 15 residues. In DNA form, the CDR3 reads TGTGCCAGCAGTACTAGCGGGGCTTCCTACAATGAGCAGTTCTTC. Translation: CASSTSGASYNEQFF.

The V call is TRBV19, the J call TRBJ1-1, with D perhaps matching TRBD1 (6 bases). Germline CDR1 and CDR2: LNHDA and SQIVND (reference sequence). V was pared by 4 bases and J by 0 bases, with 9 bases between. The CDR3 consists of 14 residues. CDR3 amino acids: CASSKQGLNTEAFF. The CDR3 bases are TGTGCCAGTAGTAAACAGGGCCTGAACACTGAAGCTTTCTTT.

The CDR3 region has the DNA TGTGCCAGCAGCTTCCTAGCGGGTGGCTACACCTTC. Translating it yields CASSFLAGGYTF. The rearrangement uses TRBV7-8 and TRBJ1-2; D is uncertain. Per the germline V gene, CDR1 is SGHVS and CDR2 is FQNEAQ. CDR3 length equals 12 residues. The V and J ends lost 3 bases and 7 bases respectively, with 9 bases between them.

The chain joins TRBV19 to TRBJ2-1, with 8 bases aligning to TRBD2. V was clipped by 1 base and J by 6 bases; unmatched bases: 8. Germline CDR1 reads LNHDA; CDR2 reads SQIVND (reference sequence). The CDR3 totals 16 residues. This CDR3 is CASSIGGLAGRNEQFF. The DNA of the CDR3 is TGTGCCAGTAGTATAGGAGGCCTAGCGGGCCGCAATGAGCAGTTCTTC.

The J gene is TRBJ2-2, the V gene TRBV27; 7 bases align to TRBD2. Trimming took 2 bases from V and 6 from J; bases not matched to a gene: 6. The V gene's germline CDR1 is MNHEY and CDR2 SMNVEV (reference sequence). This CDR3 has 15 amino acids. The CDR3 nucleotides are TGTGCCAGCAGTTTAGGGGGGAGGGCCCCCGGGGAGCTGTTTTTT. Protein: CASSLGGRAPGELFF.

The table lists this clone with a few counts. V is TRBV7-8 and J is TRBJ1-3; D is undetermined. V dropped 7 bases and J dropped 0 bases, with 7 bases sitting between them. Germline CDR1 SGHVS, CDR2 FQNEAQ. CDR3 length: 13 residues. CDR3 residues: CASTTDSGNTIYF. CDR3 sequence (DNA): TGTGCCAGCACCACAGACTCTGGAAACACCATATATTTT.

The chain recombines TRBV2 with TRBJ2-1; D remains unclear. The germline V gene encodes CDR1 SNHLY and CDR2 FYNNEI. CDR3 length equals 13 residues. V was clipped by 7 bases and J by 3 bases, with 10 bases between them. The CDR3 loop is CASTLSFYNEQFF. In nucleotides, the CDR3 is TGTGCCAGCACGTTGTCCTTCTACAATGAGCAGTTCTTC.

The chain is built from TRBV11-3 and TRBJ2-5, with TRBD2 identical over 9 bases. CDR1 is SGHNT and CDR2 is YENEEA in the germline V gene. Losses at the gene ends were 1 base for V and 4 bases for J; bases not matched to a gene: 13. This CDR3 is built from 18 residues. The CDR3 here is CASSLGLTSGPERETQYF. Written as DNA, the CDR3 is TGTGCCAGCAGCTTAGGTCTGACTAGCGGCCCAGAAAGAGAGACCCAGTACTTC.

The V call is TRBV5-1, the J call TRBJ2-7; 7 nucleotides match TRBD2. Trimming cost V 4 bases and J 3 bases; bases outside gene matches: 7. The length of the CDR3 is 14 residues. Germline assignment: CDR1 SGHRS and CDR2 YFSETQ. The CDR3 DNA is TGCGCCAGCAGCCGCGGGGAGGGCGGCTACGAGCAGTACTTC. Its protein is CASSRGEGGYEQYF.

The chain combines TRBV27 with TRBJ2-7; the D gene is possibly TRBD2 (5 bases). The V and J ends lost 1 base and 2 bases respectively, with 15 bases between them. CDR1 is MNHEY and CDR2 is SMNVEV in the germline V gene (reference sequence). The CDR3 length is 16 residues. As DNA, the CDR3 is TGTGCCAGCAGTTTATTTGCCACTCGGGGTACCTACGAGCAGTACTTC. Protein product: CASSLFATRGTYEQYF.

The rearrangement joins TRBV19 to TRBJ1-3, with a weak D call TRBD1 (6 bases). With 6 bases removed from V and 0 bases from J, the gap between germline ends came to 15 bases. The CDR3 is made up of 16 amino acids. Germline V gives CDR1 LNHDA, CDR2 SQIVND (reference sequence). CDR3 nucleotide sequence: TGTGCCAGTAGACCGGGACACTCGGGCTCTGGAAACACCATATATTTT. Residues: CASRPGHSGSGNTIYF.